These 21 T cell receptor beta chains came from one sample sequenced in a study of T cell responses to AZD1222 COVID-19 vaccine. Profiling relied on immunoSEQ multiplex PCR, and the TCRdb table lists in-frame clones only, not all of them. The repertoire holds over 40,000 clones, with over 80% as singletons. This specimen consisted of peripheral blood, obtained on day 0 of AZD1222 vaccination. These receptors came from an adult in good health.

The chain carries TRBV14 and TRBJ2-5, with D unresolved. Trimming took 4 bases from V and 2 from J, leaving 5 bases between them. Germline values: CDR1 SGHDN, CDR2 FVKESK. There are 12 residues in the CDR3. The CDR3 sequence is CASSRNQETQYF. In nucleotides, the CDR3 is TGTGCCAGCAGCCGCAATCAAGAGACCCAGTACTTC.

The V call is TRBV3-1 (or the pseudogene TRBV3-2), the J call TRBJ1-5; D remains ambiguous. Trimming stripped 1 base from V and 7 bases from J, with 11 bases between. CDR3 length: 14 amino acids. Germline-derived CDR1 and CDR2 are LGHDT and YNNKEL (reference sequence). The CDR3 region has the DNA TGTGCCAGCAGCCAAGGGGTGCGGACGCAGCCCCAGCATTTT. This encodes CASSQGVRTQPQHF.

The V call is TRBV19, the J call TRBJ2-7; D ambiguous. The V gene lost 3 bases and the J gene lost 2 bases, with 20 bases spanning the gap. The CDR3 length is 17 residues. Germline V gene lookup returns CDR1 LNHDA and CDR2 SQIVND (reference sequence). The DNA for the CDR3 is TGTGCCAGTAGTATGGGTGACCCATTTGGGCGGACCTACGAGCAGTACTTC. Protein product: CASSMGDPFGRTYEQYF.

The chain uses TRBV7-2 and TRBJ1-5; 10 nucleotides line up with TRBD1. J was trimmed by 4 bases and V by 3 bases; bases with no gene match: 3. In germline, CDR1 is SGHTA, CDR2 FQGNSA. The CDR3 totals 15 residues. The CDR3 loop reads CASSLRTGGNQPQHF. In nucleotides, the CDR3 is TGTGCCAGCAGCTTGAGGACAGGGGGGAATCAGCCCCAGCATTTT.

The gene calls are TRBV27 and TRBJ1-5; a weak D match, TRBD1 (6 bases). Germline loops: CDR1 MNHEY, CDR2 SMNVEV (reference sequence). Deletions cut 5 bases from V and 9 bases from J, with 17 bases between. CDR3 length: 14 amino acids. For the CDR3, the DNA is TGTGCCAGCAGTCTGTCCGGGACAACGGCGCCCCAGCATTTT. Translating it yields CASSLSGTTAPQHF.

The chain carries TRBV27 and TRBJ1-2; 10 bases agree with TRBD1. Germline V gives CDR1 MNHEY, CDR2 SMNVEV (reference sequence). This CDR3 region has 13 residues. V lost 5 bases, J lost 8 bases, and 5 bases stayed unmatched. The chain's CDR3 is CASSPGQGLGYTF. CDR3 nucleotides: TGTGCCAGCAGTCCGGGACAGGGGTTAGGCTACACCTTC.

The rearrangement uses TRBV4-3 and TRBJ2-5; D is uncertain. CDR1 and CDR2 from the germline V gene are LGHNA and YSLEER. V lost 3 bases and J 7 bases, leaving 18 bases between the germline ends. The CDR3 is 15 residues long. The DNA for the CDR3 is TGCGCCAGCAGCCAGATAGCAGGCCCTATTGCGACCCAGTACTTC. Amino acid sequence: CASSQIAGPIATQYF.

This clone has only a few counts. The chain carries TRBV5-4 and TRBJ1-6; perhaps TRBD1 as D (5 bases). This CDR3 region has 17 residues. From germline, CDR1 is SGHNT and CDR2 YYREEE (reference sequence). Trimming stripped 0 bases from V and 1 base from J, with 11 bases between. CDR3 sequence (DNA): TGTGCCAGCAGCTTGGCCGGGGGGGTGTCCTATAATTCACCCCTCCACTTT. Amino acid sequence: CASSLAGGVSYNSPLHF.

This clone was observed a few times. This chain's CDR3 is CASRDRGETQYF. The CDR3 nucleotides read TGTGCCAGCAGGGACAGGGGTGAGACCCAGTACTTC. This chain joins TRBV27 and TRBJ2-5, with TRBD1 matching over 9 bases. This CDR3 has 12 amino acids. V shed 6 bases and J 5 bases; nucleotides not matched to a gene: 1. The germline V gene has CDR1 MNHEY and CDR2 SMNVEV (reference sequence).

The J gene is TRBJ1-1, the V gene TRBV9, with D perhaps TRBD1 (6 bases). The CDR3 has 15 amino acids. The germline gives CDR1 SGDLS, CDR2 YYNGEE. Trimming removed 0 bases from V and 4 bases from J, with 13 bases in between. The CDR3 sequence is CASSVDTGLGTEAFF. In DNA, the CDR3 is TGTGCCAGCAGCGTAGATACAGGGCTAGGCACTGAAGCTTTCTTT. Variable domain in full (rest from reference TRBV9 and TRBJ1-1): DSGVTQTPKHLITATGQRVTLRCSPRSGDLSVYWYQQSLDQGLQFLIQYYNGEERAKGNILERFSAQQFPDLHSELNLSSLELGDSALYFCASSVDTGLGTEAFFGQGTRLTVV.

The chain couples TRBV6-5 to TRBJ2-7, with D tentatively TRBD2 (5 bases). V was pared by 0 bases and J by 5 bases, with 11 bases between. The CDR3 sequence is 14 residues long. Germline V gives CDR1 MNHEY, CDR2 SVGAGI. The CDR3 DNA reads TGTGCCAGCAGTTACTCCGGGCACGGGGACGAGCAGTACTTC. Translated: CASSYSGHGDEQYF.

The chain combines TRBV2 with TRBJ1-2, with 9 bases aligning to TRBD1. The ends lost 5 bases at V and 2 bases at J; junction bases unmatched: 6. Per germline, CDR1 SNHLY and CDR2 FYNNEI. The CDR3 consists of 15 residues. CDR3 region: CASSPETGGNYGYTF. CDR3 sequence (DNA): TGTGCCAGCAGTCCGGAGACAGGGGGAAACTATGGCTACACCTTC.

The chain couples TRBV11-3 to TRBJ2-2; 10 bases are a match to TRBD2. V was pared by 5 bases and J by 2 bases, with 8 bases of the junction left unmatched. The germline CDR1 and CDR2 sequences are SGHNT and YENEEA. The CDR3 loop spans 17 amino acids. Written as DNA, the CDR3 is TGTGCCAGCAGCCCAGGGAGCGGGAGGGCCAACACCGGGGAGCTGTTTTTT. Its translation is CASSPGSGRANTGELFF. Full variable domain (outside the CDR3, taken from reference TRBV11-3 and TRBJ2-2): EAGVVQSPRYKIIEKKQPVAFWCNPISGHNTLYWYLQNLGQGPELLIRYENEEAVDDSQLPKDRFSAERLKGVDSTLKIQPAELGDSAVYLCASSPGSGRANTGELFFGEGSRLTVL.

V gene TRBV10-1 combines with J gene TRBJ2-1; TRBD2 matches at 11 bases. Germline V gives CDR1 WNHNN, CDR2 SYGVQD (reference sequence). The CDR3 sequence is 17 residues long. V lost 1 base, J lost 4 bases, and 6 bases stayed unmatched. CDR3 coding DNA: TGCGCCAGCAGTGAGTTGACTAGCGGGAAATCATACAATGAGCAGTTCTTC. Its translation is CASSELTSGKSYNEQFF.

This chain joins TRBV11-2 and TRBJ2-1; D not certain. There are 12 residues in the CDR3. Looked up from germline, CDR1 is SGHAT and CDR2 is FQNNGV. Trimming left V 3 bases short and J 5 bases short, with 5 bases between. This chain's CDR3 is CASSFLDNEQFF. In nucleotides, the CDR3 is TGTGCCAGCAGCTTTCTTGACAATGAGCAGTTCTTC.

The J gene is TRBJ1-6, the V gene TRBV27; D is unresolved. V lost 5 bases to trimming and J lost 14 bases, with 10 bases between them. Looked up from germline, CDR1 is MNHEY and CDR2 is SMNVEV (reference sequence). This CDR3 has 11 amino acids. The CDR3 loop is CASSTGKTLHF. In nucleotides, the CDR3 is TGTGCCAGCAGTACCGGGAAGACCCTCCACTTT.

The chain carries TRBV28 and TRBJ1-2, with 9 bases aligning to TRBD1. This CDR3 comprises 14 residues. Germline V lookup: CDR1 MDHEN, CDR2 SYDVKM. V gave up 5 bases and J gave up 5 bases; unmatched junction bases: 6. In DNA, the CDR3 is TGTGCCAGCAGTCCCGGACAGGGGAAGTATGGCTACACCTTC. This translates into CASSPGQGKYGYTF.

About this clone: Germline is not matched at one junction end, which may reflect a read error. V and J are TRBV5-1 and TRBJ2-3, with TRBD1 as a possible D gene (5 bases). This CDR3 region has 14 residues. Germline V CDR1 and CDR2: SGHRS, YFSETQ. The CDR3 coding sequence is TGCGCCAGCACCTTGGACAAAGGGCGATATACGCAGTATTTT. Its translation: CASTLDKGRYTQYF.

The chain joins TRBV5-1 to TRBJ2-3; D ambiguous. Trimming cost V 0 bases and J 2 bases, with 13 bases left between them. The germline V gene encodes CDR1 SGHRS and CDR2 YFSETQ. The CDR3 is 16 residues long. The DNA of the CDR3 is TGCGCCAGCAGCTTGGAAAGGCTGAAATTCACAGATACGCAGTATTTT. Its translation: CASSLERLKFTDTQYF.

The sample holds one count of this clone. The chain has TRBV7-2 and TRBJ2-3, with D unclear. With 1 base removed from V and 5 bases from J, the gap between germline ends came to 10 bases. Germline CDR1 is SGHTA and CDR2 is FQGNSA. This CDR3 region has 14 residues. This chain's CDR3 is CASSLVASGDTQYF. For the CDR3, the DNA is TGTGCCAGCAGCTTAGTTGCCTCAGGAGATACGCAGTATTTT.

V is TRBV19 and J is TRBJ2-1; 9 bases line up with TRBD1. The CDR3 sequence is 15 residues long. Germline assignment: CDR1 LNHDA and CDR2 SQIVND (reference sequence). V gave up 5 bases and J gave up 3 bases; unmatched junction bases: 5. DNA for the CDR3: TGTGCCAGTAGTGTACAGGGGGCGGGCTACAATGAGCAGTTCTTC. It codes for CASSVQGAGYNEQFF.